This TCR beta chain came from a study of OX40 agonist ivuxolimab in advanced cancers. The cohort excluded patients with autoimmune disease history or systemic immunosuppression. Blood was sampled at baseline, cycle 4 day 1, and cycle 7 day 1. Generated by immunoSEQ multiplex PCR, the TCRdb table keeps only in-frame clones and is missing some. This sample has over 100,000 clones; 75% to 90% occur once, and the top ten carry roughly 0.59%. This clonotype was obtained from an adult with an advanced solid tumor such as melanoma, head and neck, liver or kidney cancer. Here the sequenced sample was CD4+ or CD8+ T cells sorted from blood, taken in a trial of the OX40 agonist ivuxolimab.

The CDR3 region is CLTLYEQYF. The CDR3 nucleotides are TGTCTGACCCTATACGAGCAGTACTTC. V gene TRBV19 combines with J gene TRBJ2-7, with no clear D. The germline gives CDR1 LNHDA, CDR2 SQIVND (reference sequence). This CDR3 spans 9 amino acids.